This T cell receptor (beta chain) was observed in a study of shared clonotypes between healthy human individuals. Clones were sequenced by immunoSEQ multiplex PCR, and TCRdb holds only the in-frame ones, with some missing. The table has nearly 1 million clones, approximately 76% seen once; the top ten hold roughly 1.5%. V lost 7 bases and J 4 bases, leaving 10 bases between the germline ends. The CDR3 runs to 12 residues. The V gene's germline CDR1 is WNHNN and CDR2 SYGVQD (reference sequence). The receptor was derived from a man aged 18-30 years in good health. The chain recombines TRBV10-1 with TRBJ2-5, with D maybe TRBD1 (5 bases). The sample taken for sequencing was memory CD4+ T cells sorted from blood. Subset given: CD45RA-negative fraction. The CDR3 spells CASTNRLETQYF. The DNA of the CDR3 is TGCGCCAGCACTAACAGGCTAGAGACCCAGTACTTC.